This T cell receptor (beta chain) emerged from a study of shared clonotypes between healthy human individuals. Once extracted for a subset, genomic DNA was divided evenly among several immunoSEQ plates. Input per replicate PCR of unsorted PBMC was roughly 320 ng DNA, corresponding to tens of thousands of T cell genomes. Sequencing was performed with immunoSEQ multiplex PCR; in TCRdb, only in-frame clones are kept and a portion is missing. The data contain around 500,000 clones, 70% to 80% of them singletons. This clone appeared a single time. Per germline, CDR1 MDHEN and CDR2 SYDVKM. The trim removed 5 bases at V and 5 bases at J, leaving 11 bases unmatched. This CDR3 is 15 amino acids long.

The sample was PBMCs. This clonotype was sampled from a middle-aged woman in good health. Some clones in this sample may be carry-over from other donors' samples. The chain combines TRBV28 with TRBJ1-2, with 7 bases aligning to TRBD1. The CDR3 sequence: CASSTRSRGYYGYTF. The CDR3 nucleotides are TGTGCCAGCAGTACCCGGAGCAGGGGGTATTATGGCTACACCTTC.